The source of this T cell receptor (beta chain) is a study of blood T cell repertoires in COVID-19. The germline CDR1 and CDR2 sequences are SEHNR and FQNEAQ (reference sequence). V gave up 1 base and J gave up 10 bases, with 14 bases separating them. The CDR3 loop spans 13 amino acids. Only in-frame clones appear in the TCRdb table, and some are missing; sequencing was by immunoSEQ multiplex PCR. The sample contains approximately 75,000 clones, approximately 85% of which appear only once. The chain joins TRBV7-9 to TRBJ2-7; D is undetermined. The specimen sequenced was peripheral blood. This receptor was identified in a man aged 45-60 years with acute or convalescent COVID-19. CDR3 in DNA: TGTGCCAGCAGCTTAGACCCTAGTGAGGAACAGTACTTC. It yields the protein CASSLDPSEEQYF. Full variable domain (missing parts from reference TRBV7-9 and TRBJ2-7): DTGVSQNPRHKITKRGQNVTFRCDPISEHNRLYWYRQTLGQGPEFLTYFQNEAQLEKSRLLSDRFSAERPKGSFSTLEIQRTEQGDSAMYLCASSLDPSEEQYFGPGTRLTVT.